This record looks at one T cell receptor (beta chain) sequence and its context. V was cut by 5 bases and J by 4 bases, with 8 bases left in between. The CDR3 covers 12 residues. Germline V gene data show CDR1 as SEHNR and CDR2 as FQNEAQ (reference sequence). The sample is drawn from a study of technical replicates of blood from several donors. Only in-frame clones appear in the TCRdb table, and some are missing; sequencing was by immunoSEQ multiplex PCR. The data contain approximately 85,000 clones, 92% of them singletons. The receptor was isolated from a human donor in good health. Sequencing input: T cells isolated from PBMCs. The J gene is TRBJ1-2, the V gene TRBV7-9; D gene uncertain. The CDR3 region is CASSITGYGYTF. Written as DNA, the CDR3 is TGTGCCAGCAGCATTACGGGCTATGGCTACACCTTC.